The next 22 T cell receptor beta chains were all read from a single sample in a study of molecular identifiers for immune sequencing clone quantification. TCRdb reanalysed the PCR reads using MiXCR and keeps one entry per CDR3 protein. The sample has roughly 10,000 distinct CDR3 sequences, 15% to 20% seen once; the top ten hold roughly 2%. Specimen: naive CD8+ T cells from blood, with Jurkat cell RNA spiked in. Subset in this sample: FACS-sorted CD8+CD4-CCR7+CD45RA+ naive T cells. The receptor source for this set is a human donor in good health. Some libraries in this study had Jurkat cell RNA spiked in.

This rearrangement joins TRBV27 to TRBJ2-1, with 13 nucleotides matching TRBD2. This CDR3 region has 15 residues. Germline V gives CDR1 MNHEY, CDR2 SMNVEV (reference sequence). V shed 5 bases, J shed 5 bases, and the junction held 3 bases outside the gene matches. CDR3 loop: CASSLGTSGNNEQFF. The CDR3 DNA reads TGTGCCAGCAGTCTCGGGACTAGCGGGAACAATGAGCAGTTCTTC.

CDR3 region: CSVKISEWSNTQYF. Here the CDR3 DNA reads TGCAGCGTTAAAATCAGCGAATGGTCGAATACGCAGTATTTT. V usage is TRBV29-1 and J usage is TRBJ2-3; D call uncertain. The V end was cut by 5 bases, the J end by 7 bases, with 19 bases between. The CDR3 has 14 residues. In germline, CDR1 is SQVTM, CDR2 ANQGSEA.

This clonotype is deemed medium-sized. The chain has TRBV4-1 and TRBJ2-2, with 10 bases matching TRBD2. This CDR3 comprises 17 residues. Trimming took 4 bases from V and 6 from J; bases not matched to a gene: 11. Germline CDR1 MGHRA, CDR2 YSYEKL. The CDR3 DNA sequence: TGCGCCAGCAGCCCGACCCCCCTAGCGGGAGTTTCCGGGGAGCTGTTTTTT. Amino acid sequence: CASSPTPLAGVSGELFF.

With regard to this clonotype: Possible read error: a much larger clone is one base away. This sequence joins TRBV25-1 and TRBJ2-7, with 9 bases fitting TRBD1. Trimming removed 10 bases from V and 7 bases from J; junction bases left unmatched: 11. CDR3 length equals 13 residues. The germline V gene has CDR1 MGHDK and CDR2 SYGVNS. CDR3 sequence reads: CATEVQGAREQYF. CDR3 sequence (DNA): TGTGCCACTGAAGTACAGGGGGCGAGGGAGCAGTACTTC.

This clonotype was detected ten times or more. V usage is TRBV4-3 and J usage is TRBJ1-2, with D unresolved. This CDR3 has 15 amino acids. With 0 bases removed from V and 0 bases from J, the gap between germline ends came to 8 bases. Germline loops: CDR1 LGHNA, CDR2 YSLEER. CDR3 sequence: CASSQDRSSNYGYTF. CDR3 DNA sequence: TGCGCCAGCAGCCAAGATCGTTCGTCTAACTATGGCTACACCTTC.

This chain joins TRBV30 and TRBJ2-3, with 7 bases identical to TRBD2. Germline lookup yields CDR1 GTSNPN and CDR2 SVGIG (reference sequence). The V gene end was trimmed by 1 base and the J gene end by 0 bases; junction bases not matched to a gene: 4. The CDR3 is 15 amino acids. CDR3 sequence: CAWSGGGTSTDTQYF. The CDR3, as DNA: TGTGCCTGGAGTGGGGGGGGGACTAGCACAGATACGCAGTATTTT.

This clonotype was recorded at least ten times. This chain uses TRBV19 with TRBJ2-7; 7 nucleotides match TRBD1. The CDR3 spans 13 residues. J gave up 6 bases and V 8 bases, and 10 bases lay outside the gene matches. CDR1 and CDR2 from the germline V gene are LNHDA and SQIVND (reference sequence). The CDR3 DNA reads TGTGCCAGTTCAGTTAACCCAGGGGGCGAGCAGTACTTC. Its protein product is CASSVNPGGEQYF. Supplemented by reference TRBV19 and TRBJ2-7, the full variable domain reads DGGITQSPKYLFRKEGQNVTLSCEQNLNHDAMYWYRQDPGQGLRLIYYSQIVNDFQKGDIAEGYSVSREKKESFPLTVTSAQKNPTAFYLCASSVNPGGEQYFGPGTRLTVT.

Regarding this clonotype: Being one base from a much bigger clone, this may be a read error. This chain joins TRBV29-1 and TRBJ2-2; no reliable D call. The germline V gene has CDR1 SQVTM and CDR2 ANQGSEA. V was pared by 7 bases and J by 5 bases, with 11 bases between. CDR3 length: 12 amino acids. The CDR3 DNA is TGCAGCGCTATGGAACGGACCGGGGAGCTGTTTTTT. Its translation is CSAMERTGELFF.

About this clonotype: A much larger clonotype is one base distant, so this may be a read error. J is TRBJ2-7 and V is TRBV7-2; TRBD2 matches at 14 bases. Germline V gene sequence: CDR1 SGHTA, CDR2 FQGNSA. The CDR3 covers 17 residues. The CDR3 protein is CAGSPGTSGSWGNEQYF. As DNA, the CDR3 is TGTGCCGGCAGCCCCGGGACTAGCGGGAGCTGGGGTAACGAGCAGTACTTC.

At least ten counts were recorded for this clonotype. The chain is built from TRBV2 and TRBJ1-5, with D unresolved. The germline V gene encodes CDR1 SNHLY and CDR2 FYNNEI. The CDR3 is 14 amino acids. V was cut by 6 bases and J by 7 bases, with 16 bases left in between. As DNA, the CDR3 is TGTGCCAGCAGGGGAGATACGTCCTCCCAGCCCCAGCATTTT. Translation: CASRGDTSSQPQHF. Drawing the rest from reference TRBV2 and TRBJ1-5, the complete variable domain is EPEVTQTPSHQVTQMGQEVILRCVPISNHLYFYWYRQILGQKVEFLVSFYNNEISEKSEIFDDQFSVERPDGSNFTLKIRSTKLEDSAMYFCASRGDTSSQPQHFGDGTRLSIL.

This clonotype ranks as medium-sized. The chain combines TRBV7-6 with TRBJ2-7; 8 nucleotides align to TRBD2. This CDR3 comprises 15 residues. Germline CDR1 SGHVS, CDR2 FNYEAQ. Trimming removed 5 bases from V and 6 bases from J; junction bases left unmatched: 12. The CDR3 reads CASSQRGSGNSEQYF. The CDR3 DNA sequence: TGTGCCAGCAGCCAGAGGGGTAGCGGGAACTCCGAGCAGTACTTC.

With respect to this clonotype: Given a much more abundant clone one base away, this may be a read error. The chain uses TRBV7-8 and TRBJ2-7, with 14 bases aligning to TRBD2. V shed 6 bases and J 2 bases; nucleotides not matched to a gene: 9. Germline CDR1 reads SGHVS; CDR2 reads FQNEAQ. The CDR3 sequence is 17 residues long. As DNA, the CDR3 is TGTGCCAGCAGTCCCGGACTAGCGGGAGGAGGGGCCTACGAGCAGTACTTC. This encodes CASSPGLAGGGAYEQYF. Complete variable domain (other parts from reference TRBV7-8 and TRBJ2-7): GAGVSQSPRYKVAKRGQDVALRCDPISGHVSLFWYQQALGQGPEFLTYFQNEAQLDKSGLPSDRFFAERPEGSVSTLKIQRTQQEDSAVYLCASSPGLAGGGAYEQYFGPGTRLTVT.

This clonotype is medium-sized (0.01 to 0.1%) in the sample. The CDR3 reads CASSQGQGLGNEQFF. The CDR3 region has the DNA TGCGCCAGCAGCCAAGGTCAGGGCCTGGGTAATGAGCAGTTCTTC. The gene calls are TRBV4-3 and TRBJ2-1; D possibly corresponds to TRBD1 (5 bases). Trimming left V 1 base short and J 7 bases short, with 14 bases between. The CDR3 covers 15 residues. Germline CDR1 LGHNA, CDR2 YSLEER.

This clonotype ranks as medium-sized (0.01 to 0.1%). V usage is TRBV10-2 and J usage is TRBJ2-7; D gene uncertain. CDR1 is WSHSY, CDR2 SAAADI, per germline. This CDR3 contains 13 residues. Trimming took 4 bases from V and 2 from J, leaving 9 bases between them. Here the CDR3 reads CASSAGSPYEQYF. The CDR3 nucleotides are TGCGCCAGCAGTGCCGGATCCCCCTACGAGCAGTACTTC.

This clonotype is deemed medium-sized. The rearrangement links TRBV7-3 to TRBJ2-3; D is uncertain. The germline CDR1 and CDR2 sequences are SGHTA and FQGTGA. With 5 bases removed from V and 2 bases from J, the gap between germline ends came to 14 bases. This CDR3 is built from 15 residues. CDR3 loop: CASSVIRAHTDTQYF. CDR3 nucleotides: TGTGCCAGCAGCGTAATAAGGGCTCACACAGATACGCAGTATTTT.

The sample holds a few counts of this clonotype. The V gene is TRBV28, the J gene TRBJ2-1; 9 positions match TRBD2. Germline V CDR1 and CDR2: MDHEN, SYDVKM. The V gene end was trimmed by 2 bases and the J gene end by 8 bases; junction bases not matched to a gene: 4. The CDR3 is made up of 14 amino acids. The CDR3 nucleotides read TGTGCCAGCAGTTTACTAGCGGGATTTTATGAGCAGTTCTTC. It specifies CASSLLAGFYEQFF.

The chain recombines TRBV7-9 with TRBJ2-1; D possibly corresponds to TRBD2 (7 bases). V lost 5 bases and J lost 8, with 19 bases in between. There are 15 residues in the CDR3. Germline V lookup: CDR1 SEHNR, CDR2 FQNEAQ (reference sequence). CDR3 bases: TGTGCCAGCAGCCACAGCGGGATCCAGGGGTATGAGCAGTTCTTC. This translates into CASSHSGIQGYEQFF.

Of note for this clonotype: A junction end diverges from the germline sequence, so it may reflect a read error. The chain joins TRBV29-1 to TRBJ2-6; D is undetermined. The CDR3 runs to 13 residues. CDR1 is SQVTM and CDR2 is ANQGSEA in the germline V gene. The CDR3 loop reads CGVVHSGANVLTF. CDR3 nucleotides: TGCGGCGTTGTCCACTCTGGGGCCAACGTCCTGACTTTC.

Turning to this clonotype: Being one base from a much bigger clone, this may be a read error. The chain combines TRBV29-1 with TRBJ2-7, with D possibly matching TRBD2 (5 bases). The CDR3 totals 12 residues. Per the germline V gene, CDR1 is SQVTM and CDR2 is ANQGSEA. In DNA, the CDR3 is TGCAGCGTTGACGGAGGTTTCTACGAGCAGCACTTC. It yields the protein CSVDGGFYEQHF.

This clonotype has a single count. This may be a read error: a much more frequent sequence differs by one nucleotide. This chain connects TRBV19 to TRBJ1-2; D remains ambiguous. This CDR3 has 11 residues. Germline-derived CDR1 and CDR2 are LNHDA and SQIVND (reference sequence). As DNA, the CDR3 is TGTGCCAGTAGTATGGGCGTATTATCCGCCTTC. Translation: CASSMGVLSAF.

This clonotype was seen only once. The CDR3 region is CASSPRTGNYEQYF. CDR3 nucleotides: TGCGCCAGCAGCCCTCGGACAGGGAACTACGAGCAGTACTTC. The chain links TRBV4-1 to TRBJ2-7; 8 bases are a match to TRBD1. Germline V gene lookup returns CDR1 MGHRA and CDR2 YSYEKL. J was trimmed by 3 bases and V by 4 bases; bases with no gene match: 5. CDR3 length: 14 residues.

This clonotype came up a few times. The chain joins TRBV7-3 to TRBJ2-7; D call uncertain. Trimming shortened V by 5 bases and J by 0 bases, and 8 bases separated the two germline ends. Germline CDR1 is SGHTA and CDR2 is FQGTGA. This CDR3 is built from 13 residues. The CDR3 here is CASSQPPSYEQYF. The CDR3 nucleotides are TGTGCCAGCAGCCAACCCCCCTCCTACGAGCAGTACTTC.